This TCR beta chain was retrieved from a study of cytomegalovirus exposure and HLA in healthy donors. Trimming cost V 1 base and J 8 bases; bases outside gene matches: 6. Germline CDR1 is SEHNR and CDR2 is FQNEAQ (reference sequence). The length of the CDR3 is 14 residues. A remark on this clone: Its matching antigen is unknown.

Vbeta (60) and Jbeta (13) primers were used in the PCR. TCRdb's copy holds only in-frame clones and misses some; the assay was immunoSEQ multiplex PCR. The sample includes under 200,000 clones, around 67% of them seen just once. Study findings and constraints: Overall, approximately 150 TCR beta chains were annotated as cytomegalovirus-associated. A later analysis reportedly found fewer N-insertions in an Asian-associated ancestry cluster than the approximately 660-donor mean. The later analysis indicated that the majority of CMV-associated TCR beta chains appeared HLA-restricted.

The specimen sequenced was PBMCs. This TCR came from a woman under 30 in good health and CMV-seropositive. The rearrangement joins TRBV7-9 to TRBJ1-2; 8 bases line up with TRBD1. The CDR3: CASSLEAGGRGYTF. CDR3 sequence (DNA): TGTGCCAGCAGCTTAGAAGCAGGGGGCCGGGGCTACACCTTC.